Reported below is one TCR beta chain. Its antigen is unidentified. These data are taken from a study of CXCR3-negative and CXCR3-positive naive CD8 T cells. Broader study findings: High diversity, comparable across both naive subsets, contrasted with much lower diversity in memory CD8+ cells. CXCR3-positive naive cells had more hydrophobic TRB CDR3s than CXCR3-negative naive cells. With CXCR3 expression partially decreased after cryopreservation, most assays relied on fresh PBMCs.

The authors made the TRB cDNA libraries by 5' RACE using UMI labels. Reanalyzing the 5' RACE reads, TCRdb keeps one entry per CDR3 protein, without DNA. In total, the table holds 45,000 to 60,000 distinct CDR3 sequences. Germline loops: CDR1 SGHRS, CDR2 YFSETQ. The CDR3 has 16 residues. Every subset of CD8+ T cells was sorted in triplicate at 250,000 to 350,000 cells each. This TCR came from a human donor in good health. Some clones in this sample may be carry-over from other donors' samples. Material for sequencing was naive CXCR3- CD8+ T cells from blood. Subset of the sample: CD45RO-CCR7+CD27+CD95- naive CD8+ T cells lacking CXCR3 (TNR3-). The chain joins TRBV5-1 to TRBJ2-7; TCRdb calls TRBD2, which cannot be checked without DNA. CDR3: CASSLDGGTSSYEQYF. The complete variable domain, with remaining parts taken from reference TRBV5-1 and TRBJ2-7, reads KAGVTQTPRYLIKTRGQQVTLSCSPISGHRSVSWYQQTPGQGLQFLFEYFSETQRNKGNFPGRFSGRQFSNSRSEMNVSTLELGDSALYLCASSLDGGTSSYEQYFGPGTRLTVT.